This T cell receptor (beta chain) originates from a study of multiple sclerosis patients with progressive multifocal leukoencephalopathy. Study background: Controls were natalizumab-treated multiple sclerosis patients who did not develop PML, sampled longitudinally.

Method: immunoSEQ multiplex PCR; TCRdb's copy keeps in-frame clones and lacks some. The table includes approximately 31,000 clones, over 75% detected once. Concerning this clone: Its matching antigen is unknown.

The CDR3 spans 16 residues. Germline loops: CDR1 MNHNS, CDR2 SASEGT. V lost 3 bases and J lost 2; bases outside the gene matches: 4. General observations from the study: The findings' link to JC virus versus immunocompromise remained uncertain.

Sample time point: before natalizumab initiation. Before the first natalizumab infusion, T0 blood samples were taken. The sample taken for sequencing was PBMCs. This receptor was taken from a human donor with multiple sclerosis. V is TRBV6-1 and J is TRBJ1-5, with TRBD1 matching over 10 bases. CDR3 nucleotides: TGTGCCAGCAGTGAGCGGACAGGGGGTGGCAATCAGCCCCAGCATTTT. The encoded protein is CASSERTGGGNQPQHF.